Below, 6 T cell receptor beta chains from the same sample are listed, as sequenced in a study of T cell responses to AZD1222 COVID-19 vaccine (dated by TCRdb to the early 2020s). The time point tag for this specimen amounts to: about 28 days (+/-7) after the second vaccine dose. Receptor libraries were prepared by the immunoSEQ multiplex PCR assay. Here the immuneACCESS table is served through TCRdb, limited to in-frame sequences with V and J called. Missing clones are a known gap in these copies; in checked studies unresolved V genes cover under half, and the rest lacks a known reason. Here the sample has approximately 180,000 clones; more than 75% occur a single time. Of the sample, 26% is held by the ten largest clones. The sequences come from peripheral blood, collected 28 days after the second AZD1222 dose. The receptors were gathered from an adult who received the AZD1222 COVID-19 vaccine.

This chain joins TRBV15 and TRBJ1-5, with 12 bases fitting TRBD1. This CDR3 is built from 20 residues. The germline gives CDR1 LNHNV, CDR2 YYDKDF (reference sequence). After removal of 3 bases from V and 3 bases from J, the junction contained 15 bases not matched to a gene. CDR3 nucleotides: TGTGCCACCAGCAGGCCCATGGGGACGGGACAGGGGGCCACCAATCAGCCCCAGCATTTT. This sequence encodes CATSRPMGTGQGATNQPQHF.

V gene TRBV6-6 combines with J gene TRBJ2-5; D possibly corresponds to TRBD1 (5 bases). V lost 7 bases to trimming and J lost 7 bases, with 10 bases between them. Germline V CDR1 and CDR2: MNHNY, SVGAGI (reference sequence). There are 11 residues in the CDR3. The CDR3 sequence: CASKTQGTQYF. The CDR3 region has the DNA TGTGCCAGCAAAACCCAGGGGACCCAGTACTTC.

CDR3 DNA: TGTGCCAGCAGCCAAGATAATCGCCCCGAGGGCTACACCTTC. Translation: CASSQDNRPEGYTF. The chain carries TRBV4-2 and TRBJ1-2; no clear D gene. The CDR3 has 14 amino acids. V was clipped by 0 bases and J by 8 bases, with 13 bases between them. Germline values: CDR1 LGHNA, CDR2 YNFKEQ.

The chain joins TRBV28 to TRBJ1-1; 8 bases match TRBD1. J lost 5 bases, V lost 7 bases, and 3 bases had no gene match. The CDR3 covers 12 residues. The germline V gene has CDR1 MDHEN and CDR2 SYDVKM. Here the CDR3 reads CASTDRVTEAFF. For the CDR3, the DNA is TGTGCCAGCACGGACAGGGTGACTGAAGCTTTCTTT.

This chain links TRBV27 with TRBJ2-7; D call uncertain. Germline V gene lookup returns CDR1 MNHEY and CDR2 SMNVEV (reference sequence). This CDR3 has 13 amino acids. With 6 bases removed from V and 4 bases from J, the gap between germline ends came to 13 bases. The DNA of the CDR3 is TGTGCCAGCAGCGACCTAGGTTCATACGAGCAGTACTTC. Residues: CASSDLGSYEQYF.

The gene calls are TRBV27 and TRBJ1-2; 10 nucleotides match TRBD1. The germline V gene encodes CDR1 MNHEY and CDR2 SMNVEV (reference sequence). The CDR3 is 15 amino acids. V gave up 6 bases and J gave up 8 bases; unmatched junction bases: 12. As DNA, the CDR3 is TGTGCCAGCAGAAAGACAGGGGGCGGATTTGGAGGCTACACCTTC. This gives the protein CASRKTGGGFGGYTF.